This T cell receptor (beta chain) was captured by sequencing in a study of T cells in Graves' hyperthyroidism and ophthalmopathy. Turning to the study itself: Initial diagnosis, before any treatment, was when peripheral blood was collected.

Germline CDR1 DFQATT, CDR2 SNEGSKA (reference sequence). The CDR3 length is 15 residues. V shed 2 bases and J 4 bases; nucleotides not matched to a gene: 8. General study results and limits: Most thyroid-expanded clonotypes above 0.001 were also found in blood.

The count of this clonotype is one. Its specificity is not known. Amplification targeted TCR beta CDR3 regions from RNA transcripts. An initial round of RT-PCR targeting the TCR CDR3 relied on the HTBI primer set. TCRdb reanalysed the multiplex PCR reads using MiXCR and keeps one entry per CDR3 protein. The sample has 700,000 or so distinct CDR3 sequences; over 15% are singletons. This TCR was sampled from a young man with Graves' hyperthyroidism. The chain links TRBV20-1 to TRBJ2-3; 8 nucleotides match TRBD2. Specimen: blood. CDR3 sequence (DNA): TGCAGTGCTAGATATCACGGGAGGGTTCCAGATACGCAGTATTTT. Translation gives CSARYHGRVPDTQYF.